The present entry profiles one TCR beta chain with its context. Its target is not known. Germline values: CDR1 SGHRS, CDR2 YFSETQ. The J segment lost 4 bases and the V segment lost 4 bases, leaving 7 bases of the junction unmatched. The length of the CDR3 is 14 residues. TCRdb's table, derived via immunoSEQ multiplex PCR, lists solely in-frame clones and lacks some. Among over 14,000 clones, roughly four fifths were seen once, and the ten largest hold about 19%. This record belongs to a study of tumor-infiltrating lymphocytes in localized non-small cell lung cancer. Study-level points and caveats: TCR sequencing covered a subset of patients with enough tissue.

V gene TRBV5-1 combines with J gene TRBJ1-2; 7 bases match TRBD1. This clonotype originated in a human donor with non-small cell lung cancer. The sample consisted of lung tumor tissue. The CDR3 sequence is CASSLLTGSYGYTF. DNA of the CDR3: TGCGCCAGCAGCCTCCTGACAGGGTCCTATGGCTACACCTTC.